Below, one TCR beta chain is given with its context. This clonotype was counted between two and nine times. This receptor's antigen is unknown. No base-level quality is on record; no much larger clone is a single base apart. This entry comes from a study of patients and donors after allogeneic stem cell transplantation (dated by TCRdb to between 2020 and 2021). Between the V and J ends, shortened by 0 bases and 2 bases respectively, the junction contains 16 bases. From the cysteine through the phenylalanine, the CDR3 covers 16 amino acids. Only CDR3 DNA remains: 48 bases, in frame from the first base. As encoded in the germline V gene (reference sequence), CDR1 is DFQATT while CDR2 is SNEGSKA. The library was produced with RT-PCR. Sequencing relied on a NextSeq 550. The public reads were quality trimmed at Q25 with fastp and then assembled into clones with MiXCR by TCRdb, keeping productive beta chains. One record per CDR3 amino acid sequence lists the most common genes and DNA. This sample lists roughly 880,000 distinct CDR3 sequences; roughly 17% were detected once. The ten largest make up 5.5% to 6.5% of the sample.

In this chain, TRBV20-1 is recombined with TRBJ2-5; the D segment cannot be called with confidence. The sequencing input was blood, either unsorted or a sorted T cell fraction (not recorded which). This TCR came from a human donor who was either an allogeneic HSCT recipient or a stem cell or donor lymphocyte infusion donor (not recorded which). It is not recorded whose cells these are; they may come from a transplant donor. The nucleotides are TGCAGTGCTAGAGATAAGATCGGCTTCAAGCAAGAGACCCAGTACTTC. It specifies CSARDKIGFKQETQYF.